A single sample is the source of the 26 T cell receptor beta chains below, sequenced in a study of blood T cells in healthy people across ages. The second PCR ran about 6 to 11 cycles with a sample-barcoded 5' primer and J-beta primers. TCRdb recomputed calls from the 5' RACE reads with MiXCR, one row per CDR3 protein. This table has 630,000 or so distinct CDR3 sequences, roughly 30% appearing once. The sample was blood. The receptors derive from a woman aged 80 or over in good health.

This clonotype was seen repeatedly, ten times or more. The genes are TRBV4-2 and TRBJ2-7, with TRBD1 matching over 8 bases. V gave up 0 bases and J gave up 0 bases; unmatched junction bases: 7. The CDR3 extends over 17 amino acids. CDR1 and CDR2 (germline): LGHNA, YNFKEQ. Here the CDR3 DNA reads TGTGCCAGCAGCCAAGATGAGGGACAGGCGTTCTCCTACGAGCAGTACTTC. Translation: CASSQDEGQAFSYEQYF.

This clonotype was counted at least ten times. The chain joins TRBV7-3 to TRBJ2-5; perhaps TRBD2 as D (6 bases). This CDR3 spans 15 amino acids. The germline V and J ends were trimmed by 5 bases and 4 bases, with 17 bases remaining between them. CDR1 is SGHTA and CDR2 is FQGTGA in the germline V gene. CDR3 residues: CASSLELGGAETQYF. Written as DNA, the CDR3 is TGTGCCAGCAGCCTGGAATTGGGCGGGGCAGAGACCCAGTACTTC.

This clonotype has a count of ten or more. The chain links TRBV20-1 to TRBJ1-2, with 9 nucleotides matching TRBD1. The CDR3 length is 13 residues. With V trimmed by 5 bases and J by 4 bases, 5 bases remained unmatched. Germline loops: CDR1 DFQATT, CDR2 SNEGSKA (reference sequence). This CDR3 reads CSASTGGGYGYTF. DNA for the CDR3: TGCAGTGCTTCCACAGGGGGCGGCTATGGCTACACCTTC.

V gene TRBV7-6 combines with J gene TRBJ2-1; 10 bases align to TRBD2. Germline CDR1 and CDR2: SGHVS and FNYEAQ. J gave up 5 bases and V 5 bases, and 6 bases lay outside the gene matches. The CDR3 runs to 15 residues. CDR3 residues: CASSILAGVHNEQFF. The CDR3 DNA sequence: TGTGCCAGCAGCATCCTAGCGGGAGTACACAATGAGCAGTTCTTC. Drawing the rest from reference TRBV7-6 and TRBJ2-1, the complete variable domain is GAGVSQSPRYKVTKRGQDVALRCDPISGHVSLYWYRQALGQGPEFLTYFNYEAQQDKSGLPNDRFSAERPEGSISTLTIQRTEQRDSAMYRCASSILAGVHNEQFFGPGTRLTVL.

The gene calls are TRBV25-1 and TRBJ2-3, with TRBD2 matching 12 bases. V gave up 5 bases and J gave up 5 bases; unmatched junction bases: 2. Germline lookup yields CDR1 MGHDK and CDR2 SYGVNS. The CDR3 is 14 amino acids. This CDR3 reads CASSRLAGVDTQYF. CDR3 DNA sequence: TGTGCCAGCAGTCGACTAGCGGGAGTAGATACGCAGTATTTT. The variable domain in full, with the rest retrieved from reference TRBV25-1 and TRBJ2-3, is EADIYQTPRYLVIGTGKKITLECSQTMGHDKMYWYQQDPGMELHLIHYSYGVNSTEKGDLSSESTVSRIRTEHFPLTLESARPSHTSQYLCASSRLAGVDTQYFGPGTRLTVL.

In regard to this clonotype: Mismatch with germline at one junction end may stem from a read error. The rearrangement uses TRBV6-2 or TRBV6-3 and TRBJ2-1, with 8 nucleotides matching TRBD2. This CDR3 is built from 16 residues. CDR1 and CDR2 from the germline V gene are MNHEY and SVGEGT. The CDR3 region is CTSSPLRGASYNEQFF. The CDR3 DNA follows: TGTACCAGCAGCCCATTGCGGGGGGCGTCCTACAATGAGCAGTTCTTC.

This clonotype appeared many times. The chain has TRBV15 and TRBJ1-4, with TRBD1 identical over 8 bases. Germline V gene sequence: CDR1 LNHNV, CDR2 YYDKDF (reference sequence). J gave up 3 bases and V 1 base, and 4 bases lay outside the gene matches. The CDR3 sequence is 16 residues long. In DNA, the CDR3 is TGTGCCACCAGCAGAGGTGGGGGACAGGCTAATGAAAAACTGTTTTTT. Translated, it gives CATSRGGGQANEKLFF.

The chain joins TRBV20-1 to TRBJ2-7, with D possibly matching TRBD2 (6 bases). Germline CDR1 reads DFQATT; CDR2 reads SNEGSKA (reference sequence). The CDR3 runs to 13 residues. V dropped 3 bases and J dropped 11 bases, with 20 bases sitting between them. CDR3 in DNA: TGCAGTGCTAGGGGACCGGGAGAGAATCAGGAGTACTTC. Amino acid sequence: CSARGPGENQEYF.

Only a few counts were recorded for this clonotype. The V gene is TRBV20-1, the J gene TRBJ1-2; maybe TRBD1 (6 bases). The CDR3 extends over 12 amino acids. The V gene's germline CDR1 is DFQATT and CDR2 SNEGSKA (reference sequence). Trimming removed 5 bases from V and 7 bases from J, with 14 bases in between. The CDR3 region has the DNA TGCAGTGCTGTACAGGGTTCGTCTGGCTACACCTTC. It is translated as CSAVQGSSGYTF.

The chain uses TRBV6-1 and TRBJ2-1, with 8 bases lining up with TRBD1. V gave up 6 bases and J gave up 6 bases; unmatched junction bases: 13. Germline lookup yields CDR1 MNHNS and CDR2 SASEGT. This CDR3 spans 16 amino acids. The CDR3 nucleotides read TGTGCCAGCAGCCTGGACAGGGCAGGGGGAAGCAATGAGCAGTTCTTC. This translates into CASSLDRAGGSNEQFF.

Ten or more counts support this clonotype. The chain has TRBV5-1 and TRBJ2-7; 9 bases fit TRBD1. The V segment lost 2 bases and the J segment 0 bases; nucleotides outside the gene matches: 6. Germline CDR1 and CDR2: SGHRS and YFSETQ. The CDR3 is 16 amino acids. CDR3 DNA: TGCGCCAGCAGCTTTGACCGGACAGGGGTCTCCTACGAGCAGTACTTC. Amino acid sequence: CASSFDRTGVSYEQYF.

V and J are TRBV29-1 and TRBJ2-7, with D tentatively TRBD1 or TRBD2 (5 bases each). CDR1 SQVTM and CDR2 ANQGSEA come from the germline V gene. The CDR3 contains 13 residues. The ends were cut back, 6 bases at V and 3 bases at J, with 15 bases in the middle. CDR3 sequence (DNA): TGCAGCGTGGGGCCGGGGCAGAGCTACGAGCAGTACTTC. Protein: CSVGPGQSYEQYF.

This clonotype was found many times. This chain connects TRBV20-1 to TRBJ2-7, with TRBD1 as a possible D gene (6 bases). The CDR3 contains 15 residues. Germline assignment: CDR1 DFQATT and CDR2 SNEGSKA (reference sequence). The germline V and J ends were trimmed by 4 bases and 3 bases, with 19 bases remaining between them. In nucleotides, the CDR3 is TGCAGTGCTACCCTCTCCGGGACAAGTGGCTACGAGCAGTACTTC. The encoded protein is CSATLSGTSGYEQYF.

This clonotype was found a few times. V gene TRBV6-5 combines with J gene TRBJ1-6; perhaps TRBD1 as D (6 bases). The germline CDR1 and CDR2 sequences are MNHEY and SVGAGI. Deletions cut 5 bases from V and 9 bases from J, with 17 bases between. This CDR3 is 15 amino acids long. CDR3 sequence (DNA): TGTGCCAGCAGTACCTCGAACAGGGATACTTCACCCCTCCACTTT. This encodes CASSTSNRDTSPLHF.

This clonotype was counted only a few times. The rearrangement joins TRBV30 to TRBJ1-1; no firm D call. The CDR3 is 13 amino acids. The germline CDR1 and CDR2 sequences are GTSNPN and SVGIG (reference sequence). The V and J ends lost 5 bases and 5 bases respectively, with 15 bases between them. CDR3 loop: CAWLQRRETEAFF. CDR3 nucleotide sequence: TGTGCCTGGCTTCAACGGCGGGAGACTGAAGCTTTCTTT.

There are a few counts of this clonotype. A read error may explain this, as a much larger clone is one base away. V is TRBV10-3 and J is TRBJ2-1, with D tentatively TRBD1 (5 bases). The J call may be mistaken, given a closer DNA end match to TRBJ2-7. This CDR3 comprises 16 residues. The germline CDR1 and CDR2 sequences are ENHRY and SYGVKD. This CDR3 reads CAIRYRIRSSYNEQYF. For the CDR3, the DNA is TGTGCCATCAGGTACAGGATTCGAAGCTCCTACAATGAGCAGTACTTC.

The table lists this clonotype with many counts. The V gene is TRBV9, the J gene TRBJ2-1, with TRBD1 identical over 7 bases. V dropped 0 bases and J dropped 10; count of bases not matched to a gene: 10. The CDR3 contains 15 residues. In germline, CDR1 is SGDLS, CDR2 YYNGEE. CDR3 amino acids: CASSVADRQMGEQFF. The CDR3 bases are TGTGCCAGCAGCGTAGCGGACAGGCAGATGGGGGAGCAGTTCTTC.

About this clonotype itself: A read error may be the cause here, since a much bigger clone is one base away. The rearrangement links TRBV5-1 to TRBJ2-3; 9 nucleotides agree with TRBD2. Germline-derived CDR1 and CDR2 are SGHRS and YFSETQ. The CDR3 is 14 amino acids. CDR3 coding DNA: TGCGCCAGCATGCTAGCGGGAAGCACAGATATGCAGTATTTT. This encodes CASMLAGSTDMQYF.

In its sample, this clonotype was seen many times. This chain connects TRBV12-3 or TRBV12-4 to TRBJ2-1; tentatively, D is TRBD2 (5 bases). This CDR3 region has 15 residues. V was pared by 5 bases and J by 12 bases, with 23 bases between. CDR3 sequence reads: CASSPPHGLTEGQFF. In DNA form, the CDR3 reads TGTGCCAGCAGTCCCCCGCATGGACTCACCGAGGGGCAGTTCTTC.

In its sample, this clonotype was seen many times. V is TRBV6-2 or TRBV6-3 and J is TRBJ2-4; 8 bases agree with TRBD1. V trimming: 5 bases; J trimming: 3 bases; junction bases outside the gene matches: 6. Germline V gene data show CDR1 as MNHEY and CDR2 as SVGEGT. CDR3 length: 15 residues. The CDR3 region is CASSRPDRVKNIQYF. In DNA form, the CDR3 reads TGTGCCAGCAGTCGACCGGACAGGGTCAAAAACATTCAGTACTTC.

The chain couples TRBV5-5 to TRBJ1-2; D is unclear. This CDR3 is 15 amino acids long. The V gene lost 0 bases and the J gene lost 1 base, with 10 bases spanning the gap. Germline CDR1 SGHKS, CDR2 YYEKEE (reference sequence). Written as DNA, the CDR3 is TGTGCCAGCAGCTTGGTACCAGATATTAACTATGGCTACACCTTC. Its protein is CASSLVPDINYGYTF.

This clonotype was recorded a few times. Possible read error: a much larger clone is one base away. This rearrangement joins TRBV7-8 to TRBJ2-7; TRBD2 might be the D (6 bases). Germline values: CDR1 SGHVS, CDR2 FQNEAQ. V was trimmed by 5 bases and J by 7 bases, leaving 21 bases between them. The CDR3 is 15 residues long. The CDR3 DNA follows: TGTGCCAGCAGCCCTAGGACTACCCGGTGGGATGAGCAGTACTTC. It codes for CASSPRTTRWDEQYF. The full variable domain, with the rest looked up from reference TRBV7-8 and TRBJ2-7, is GAGVSQSPRYKVAKRGQDVALRCDPISGHVSLFWYQQALGQGPEFLTYFQNEAQLDKSGLPSDRFFAERPEGSVSTLKIQRTQQEDSAVYLCASSPRTTRWDEQYFGPGTRLTVT.

Many counts were recorded for this clonotype. The chain couples TRBV12-3 or TRBV12-4 to TRBJ2-7; D may correspond to TRBD1 or TRBD2 (5 bases each). The V end was cut by 1 base, the J end by 1 base, with 20 bases between. The CDR3 runs 18 residues. This CDR3 reads CASSLVRGGLGRSYEQYF. CDR3 sequence (DNA): TGTGCCAGCAGTTTAGTTAGGGGCGGGCTTGGAAGGTCCTACGAGCAGTACTTC.

In this sample, this clonotype turned up a few times. The chain combines TRBV20-1 with TRBJ1-6; D call uncertain. V was trimmed by 1 base and J by 11 bases, leaving 9 bases between them. Germline V gene lookup returns CDR1 DFQATT and CDR2 SNEGSKA (reference sequence). This CDR3 has 12 amino acids. The CDR3 region is CSARGQEPPLHF. The CDR3 DNA reads as TGCAGTGCTAGAGGTCAGGAGCCACCCCTCCACTTT.

The rearrangement uses TRBV30 and TRBJ2-5; a possible D gene is TRBD2 (6 bases). The V end lost 0 bases, the J end lost 5 bases, and 16 bases lay between the germline ends. This CDR3 has 15 residues. Germline values: CDR1 GTSNPN, CDR2 SVGIG (reference sequence). CDR3 loop: CAWSVPADRGETQYF. The CDR3, as DNA: TGTGCCTGGAGTGTCCCAGCGGACCGGGGGGAGACCCAGTACTTC. The entire variable domain, with the rest obtained from reference TRBV30 and TRBJ2-5, is as follows: SQTIHQWPATLVQPVGSPLSLECTVEGTSNPNLYWYRQAAGRGLQLLFYSVGIGQISSEVPQNLSASRPQDRQFILSSKKLLLSDSGFYLCAWSVPADRGETQYFGPGTRLLVL.

To note about this clonotype: A much larger clone differs from this one at a single base, so this may be a read error. CDR3 coding DNA: TGCAGTGCTAGAGCTCCCGACCACACCTTC. Its protein is CSARAPDHTF. The chain carries TRBV20-1 and TRBJ1-2, with no clear D. CDR3 length: 10 amino acids. V shed 1 base and J shed 12 bases, with 9 bases lying between them. In germline, CDR1 is DFQATT, CDR2 SNEGSKA (reference sequence).